Sequencing of this T cell receptor beta chain was carried out in a study of shared clonotypes between healthy human individuals. Study at large: Each donor contributed plates that comprised three CD4 naive, three CD4 memory, two CD8 naive and one CD8 memory.

Study-level results: An anticipated effect of sequencing depth on clonotype sharing among donors was recognized.

Naive CD8 cells, CD45RO-negative and positively selected for CCR7, excluded terminally differentiated effector memory CD45RA+ cells. Remarks on this clone: Its antigen is unknown.

Authors' processing steps: ImmunoSEQ junction-only sequences lacked quality scores, so their filtering differed. The table came from immunoSEQ multiplex PCR; TCRdb's copy has only in-frame clones and leaves some out. The DNA was the basis for D and trimming; V, J and clone size are from that table. The repertoire consists of 2 million to 2.5 million clones, with about 94% occurring once and the leading ten covering about 1.1%. Germline V gene data show CDR1 as SGHVS and CDR2 as FNYEAQ. CDR3 length equals 15 residues. The V end lost 2 bases, the J end lost 1 base, and 9 bases lay between the germline ends.

V and J are TRBV7-6 and TRBJ2-1, with D unresolved. The receptor was isolated from a man aged 18 to 30 in good health. The material sequenced was naive CD8+ T cells sorted from blood. CDR3 amino acids: CASSLFPGSYNEQFF. Written as DNA, the CDR3 is TGTGCCAGCAGCTTATTTCCGGGTTCCTACAATGAGCAGTTCTTC.